This T cell receptor (beta chain) stems from a study of cytomegalovirus exposure and HLA in healthy donors. Study results and limitations: Approximately 17,000 TCR beta sequences were associated with HLA alleles at 0.05 false discovery rate in a later analysis. Serostatus for CMV was the only available immune exposure information.

About this clone itself: What it binds is unknown.

60 Vbeta and 13 Jbeta primers were used in PCR. Repertoires were generated with immunoSEQ multiplex PCR, while TCRdb's copy carries only in-frame clones and drops some. The sample has about 300,000 clones; roughly 88% are singletons. The ends were cut back, 5 bases at V and 4 bases at J, with 17 bases in the middle. CDR3 length: 15 amino acids. The germline CDR1 and CDR2 sequences are MGHDK and SYGVNS. The sequence came from a man in his forties in good health and CMV-seropositive. Sample: PBMCs. The chain carries TRBV25-1 and TRBJ1-2; no clear D gene. For the CDR3, the DNA is TGTGCCAGCAGTTTCGGGGAAAGTTTTAGCTATGGCTACACCTTC. This encodes CASSFGESFSYGYTF.